This TCR beta chain was documented in a study of beta chain features in type 1 diabetes. Whole-study findings and limits: PCR might pick shorter templates more often, in the same way for patients and controls. The cDNA sequencing approach could over-represent high-TCR-expressing cells.

The sample holds a few counts of this clone. Its antigen is not identified. Expressed TCRB transcripts were sequenced after all isolated RNA was converted to cDNA. Clones were sequenced by immunoSEQ multiplex PCR, and TCRdb holds only the in-frame ones, with some missing. This sample has 680,000 or so clones, with around a sixth found just once. The CDR3 covers 16 residues. Deletions cut 4 bases from V and 5 bases from J, with 20 bases between. The germline V gene encodes CDR1 SGHTA and CDR2 FQGNSA. CD45RO/CCR7/CD25/CD127/CD95/CD27 sorting isolated CD4+ naive, central memory, regulatory and stem cell-like memory cells. Each sorted population was over 95% pure.

The sequencing input was naive CD4+ T cells from blood. This TCR was recovered from a young man in good health. This chain connects TRBV7-2 to TRBJ1-2; TRBD1 might be the D (6 bases). CDR3 nucleotide sequence: TGTGCCAGCAGCTCCCGGGGGGGCCGAACGACTTATGGCTACACCTTC. It encodes CASSSRGGRTTYGYTF.